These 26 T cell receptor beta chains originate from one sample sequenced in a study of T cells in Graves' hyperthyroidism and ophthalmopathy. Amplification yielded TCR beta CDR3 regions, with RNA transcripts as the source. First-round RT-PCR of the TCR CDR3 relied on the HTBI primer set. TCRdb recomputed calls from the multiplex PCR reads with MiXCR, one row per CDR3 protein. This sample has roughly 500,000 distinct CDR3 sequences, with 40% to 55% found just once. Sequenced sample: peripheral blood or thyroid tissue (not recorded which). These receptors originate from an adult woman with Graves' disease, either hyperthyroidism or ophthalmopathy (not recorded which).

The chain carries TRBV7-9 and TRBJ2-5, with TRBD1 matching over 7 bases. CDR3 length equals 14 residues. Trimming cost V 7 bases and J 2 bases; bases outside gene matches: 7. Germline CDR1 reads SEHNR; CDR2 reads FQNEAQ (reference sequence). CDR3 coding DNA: TGTGCCAGCATTAACCGGGACAGTCAAGAGACCCAGTACTTC. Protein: CASINRDSQETQYF.

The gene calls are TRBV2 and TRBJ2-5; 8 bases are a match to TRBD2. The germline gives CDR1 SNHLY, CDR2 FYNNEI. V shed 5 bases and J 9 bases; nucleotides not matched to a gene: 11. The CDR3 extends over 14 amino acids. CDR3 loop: CASSPLAGSEAQYF. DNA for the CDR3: TGTGCCAGCAGTCCCTTAGCGGGGAGTGAGGCCCAGTACTTC.

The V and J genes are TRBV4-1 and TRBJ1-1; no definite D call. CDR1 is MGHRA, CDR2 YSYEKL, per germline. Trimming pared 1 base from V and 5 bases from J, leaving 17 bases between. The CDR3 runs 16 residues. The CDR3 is CASSQGRMRRRTEAFF. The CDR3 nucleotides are TGCGCCAGCAGCCAAGGAAGGATGAGGCGTCGGACTGAAGCTTTCTTT.

The CDR3 is CASSLVSGRAYEQYF. DNA for the CDR3: TGTGCCAGCAGCTTAGTTAGCGGGAGGGCCTACGAGCAGTACTTC. The genes are TRBV7-9 and TRBJ2-7; 11 bases are shared with TRBD2. V gave up 1 base and J gave up 2 bases; unmatched junction bases: 1. Germline loops: CDR1 SEHNR, CDR2 FQNEAQ (reference sequence). This CDR3 contains 15 residues.

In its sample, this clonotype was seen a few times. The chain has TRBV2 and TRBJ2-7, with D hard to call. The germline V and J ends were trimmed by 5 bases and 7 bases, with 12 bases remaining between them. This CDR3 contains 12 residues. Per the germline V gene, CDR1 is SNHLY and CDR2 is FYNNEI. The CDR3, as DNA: TGTGCCAGCAGTACGATGACCTTGGAGCAGTACTTC. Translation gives CASSTMTLEQYF.

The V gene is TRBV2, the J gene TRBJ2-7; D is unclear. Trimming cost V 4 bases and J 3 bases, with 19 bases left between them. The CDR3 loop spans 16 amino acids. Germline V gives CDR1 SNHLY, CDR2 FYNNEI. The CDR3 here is CASSGARPPDVYEQYF. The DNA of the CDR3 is TGTGCCAGCAGTGGAGCGCGACCGCCTGATGTCTACGAGCAGTACTTC.

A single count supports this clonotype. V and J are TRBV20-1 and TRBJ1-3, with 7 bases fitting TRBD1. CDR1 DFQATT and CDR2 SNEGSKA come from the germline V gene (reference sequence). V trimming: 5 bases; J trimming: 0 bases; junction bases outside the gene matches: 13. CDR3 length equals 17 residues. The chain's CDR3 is CSAYHTGRQGSGNTIYF. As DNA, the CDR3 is TGCAGTGCTTACCATACGGGAAGACAGGGCTCTGGAAACACCATATATTTT.

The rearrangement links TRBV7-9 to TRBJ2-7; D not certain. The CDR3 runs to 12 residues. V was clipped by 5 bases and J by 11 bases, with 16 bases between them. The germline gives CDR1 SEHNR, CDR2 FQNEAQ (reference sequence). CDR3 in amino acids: CASSLEAGTEYF. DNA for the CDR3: TGTGCCAGCAGCCTAGAGGCAGGCACGGAGTACTTC.

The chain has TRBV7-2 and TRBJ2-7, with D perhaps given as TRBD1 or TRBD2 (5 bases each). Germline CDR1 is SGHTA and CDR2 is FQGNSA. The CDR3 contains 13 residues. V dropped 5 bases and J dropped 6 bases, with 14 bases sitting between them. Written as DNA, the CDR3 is TGTGCCAGCAGCGTGGGGGTATCGGTCGAGCAGTACTTC. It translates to CASSVGVSVEQYF.

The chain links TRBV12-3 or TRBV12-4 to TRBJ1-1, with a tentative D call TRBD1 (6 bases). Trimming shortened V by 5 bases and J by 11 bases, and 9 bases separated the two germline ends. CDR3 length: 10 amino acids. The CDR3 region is CASSEGVAFF. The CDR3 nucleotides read TGTGCCAGCAGTGAGGGGGTGGCTTTCTTT.

CDR3 sequence: CASSVATDRASETQYF. In DNA form, the CDR3 reads TGTGCCAGCAGCGTAGCTACGGACAGGGCTTCGGAGACCCAGTACTTC. The rearrangement joins TRBV9 to TRBJ2-5; 8 bases map to TRBD1. Germline values: CDR1 SGDLS, CDR2 YYNGEE. CDR3 length: 16 amino acids. Trimming cost V 0 bases and J 5 bases; bases outside gene matches: 9. Combining the CDR3 with reference TRBV9 and TRBJ2-5 gives the whole variable domain DSGVTQTPKHLITATGQRVTLRCSPRSGDLSVYWYQQSLDQGLQFLIQYYNGEERAKGNILERFSAQQFPDLHSELNLSSLELGDSALYFCASSVATDRASETQYFGPGTRLLVL.

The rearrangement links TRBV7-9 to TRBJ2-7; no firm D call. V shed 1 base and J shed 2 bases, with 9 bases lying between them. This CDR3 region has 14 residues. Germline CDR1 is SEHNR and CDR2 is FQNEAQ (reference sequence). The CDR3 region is CASSLVSSAYEQYF. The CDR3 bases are TGTGCCAGCAGCTTAGTTTCCAGCGCCTACGAGCAGTACTTC.

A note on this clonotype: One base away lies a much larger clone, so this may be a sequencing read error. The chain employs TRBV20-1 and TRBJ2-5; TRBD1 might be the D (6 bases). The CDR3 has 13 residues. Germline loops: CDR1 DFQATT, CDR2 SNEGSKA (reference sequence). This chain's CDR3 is CGAEDSFRETQYF. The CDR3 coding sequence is TGCGGTGCAGAGGACAGCTTCCGAGAGACCCAGTACTTC.

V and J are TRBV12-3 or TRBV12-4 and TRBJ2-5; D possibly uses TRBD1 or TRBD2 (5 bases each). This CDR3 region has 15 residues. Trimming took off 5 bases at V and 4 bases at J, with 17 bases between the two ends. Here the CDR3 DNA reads TGTGCCAGCAGTCCCCGGGACCCCATGGGAGAGACCCAGTACTTC. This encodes CASSPRDPMGETQYF.

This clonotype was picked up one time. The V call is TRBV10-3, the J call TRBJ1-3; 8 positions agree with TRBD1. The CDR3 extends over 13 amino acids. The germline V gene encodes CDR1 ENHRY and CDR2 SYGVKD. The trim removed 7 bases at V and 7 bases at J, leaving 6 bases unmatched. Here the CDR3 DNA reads TGTGCCATCACCAACAGGGGGGCGAACACCATATATTTT. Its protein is CAITNRGANTIYF.

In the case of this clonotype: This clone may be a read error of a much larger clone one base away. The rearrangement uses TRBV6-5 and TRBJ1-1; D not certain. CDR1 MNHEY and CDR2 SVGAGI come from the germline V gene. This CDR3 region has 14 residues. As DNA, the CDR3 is TGTGTCAGCAGCAGGACTCGAGGGAGCACTGAAGCTTTCTTT. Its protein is CVSSRTRGSTEAFF.

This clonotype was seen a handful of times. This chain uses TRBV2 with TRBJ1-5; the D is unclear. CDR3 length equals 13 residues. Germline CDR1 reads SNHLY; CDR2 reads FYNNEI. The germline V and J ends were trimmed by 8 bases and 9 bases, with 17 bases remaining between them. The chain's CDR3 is CASSPTTAMPQHF. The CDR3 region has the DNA TGTGCCAGCTCACCTACGACGGCGATGCCCCAGCATTTT.

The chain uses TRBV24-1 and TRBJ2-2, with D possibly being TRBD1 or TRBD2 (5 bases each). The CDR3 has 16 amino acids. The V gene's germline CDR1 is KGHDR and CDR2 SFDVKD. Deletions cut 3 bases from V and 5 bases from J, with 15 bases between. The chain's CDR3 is CATSDGTRDLTGELFF. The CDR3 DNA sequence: TGTGCCACCAGTGATGGGACGCGAGACCTGACCGGGGAGCTGTTTTTT.

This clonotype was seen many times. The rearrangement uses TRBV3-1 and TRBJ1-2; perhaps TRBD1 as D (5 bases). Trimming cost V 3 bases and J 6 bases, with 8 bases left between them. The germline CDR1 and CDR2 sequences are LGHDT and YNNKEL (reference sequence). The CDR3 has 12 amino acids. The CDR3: CASSHRRDGYTF. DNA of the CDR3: TGTGCCAGCAGCCATCGCAGGGATGGCTACACCTTC.

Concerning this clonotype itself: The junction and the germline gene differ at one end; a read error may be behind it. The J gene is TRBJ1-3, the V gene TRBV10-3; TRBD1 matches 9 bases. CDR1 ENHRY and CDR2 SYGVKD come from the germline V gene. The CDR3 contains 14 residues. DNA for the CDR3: TGTGCCATCGGGACAGGGTTATTTGGAAACACCGTATATTTT. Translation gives CAIGTGLFGNTVYF.

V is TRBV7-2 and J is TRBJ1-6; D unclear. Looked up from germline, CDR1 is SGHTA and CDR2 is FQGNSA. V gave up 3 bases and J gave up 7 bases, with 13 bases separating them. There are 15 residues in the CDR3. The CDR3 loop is CASSFDRTRNSPLHF. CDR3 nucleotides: TGTGCCAGCAGCTTCGATCGGACTAGGAATTCACCCCTCCACTTT.

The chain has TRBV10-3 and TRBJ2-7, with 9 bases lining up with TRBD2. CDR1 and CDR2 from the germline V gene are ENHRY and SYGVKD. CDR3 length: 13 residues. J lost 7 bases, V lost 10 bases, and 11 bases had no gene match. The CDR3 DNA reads TGTGCCAGTTCCTCGGGACTAGCTGAAGAGCAGTACTTC. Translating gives CASSSGLAEEQYF.

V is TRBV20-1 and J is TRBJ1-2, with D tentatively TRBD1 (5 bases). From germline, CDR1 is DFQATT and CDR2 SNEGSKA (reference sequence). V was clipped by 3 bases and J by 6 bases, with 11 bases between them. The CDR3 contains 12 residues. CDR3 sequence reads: CSARSGDDGYTF. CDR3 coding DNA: TGCAGTGCTAGGTCCGGGGACGATGGCTACACCTTC.

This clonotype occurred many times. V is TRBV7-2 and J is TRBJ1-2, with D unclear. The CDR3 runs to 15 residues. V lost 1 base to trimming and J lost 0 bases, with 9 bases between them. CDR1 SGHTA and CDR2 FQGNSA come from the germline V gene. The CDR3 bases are TGTGCCAGCAGCTTAGTTGAGGGATCTAACTATGGCTACACCTTC. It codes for CASSLVEGSNYGYTF.

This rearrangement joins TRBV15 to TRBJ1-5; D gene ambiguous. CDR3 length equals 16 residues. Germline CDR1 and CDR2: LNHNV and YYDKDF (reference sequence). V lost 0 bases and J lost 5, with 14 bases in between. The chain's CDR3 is CATSRDRGGSYQPQHF. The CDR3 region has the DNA TGTGCCACCAGCAGAGATCGGGGAGGCTCCTATCAGCCCCAGCATTTT. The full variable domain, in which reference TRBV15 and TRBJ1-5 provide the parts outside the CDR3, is DAMVIQNPRYQVTQFGKPVTLSCSQTLNHNVMYWYQQKSSQAPKLLFHYYDKDFNNEADTPDNFQSRRPNTSFCFLDIRSPGLGDTAMYLCATSRDRGGSYQPQHFGDGTRLSIL.

DNA of the CDR3: TGTGCCAGTAGCAACAGTGGGACAGGGCCCAGCAATCAGCCCCAGCATTTT. Translating gives CASSNSGTGPSNQPQHF. The J gene is TRBJ1-5, the V gene TRBV19, with 9 bases lining up with TRBD1. Germline CDR1 LNHDA, CDR2 SQIVND (reference sequence). CDR3 length equals 17 residues. Trimming took 6 bases from V and 1 from J; bases not matched to a gene: 10.